This TCR beta chain originates from a study of sequential checkpoint blockade in melanoma. J gave up 6 bases and V 10 bases, and 11 bases lay outside the gene matches. CDR1 and CDR2 (germline): LNHDA, SQIVND (reference sequence). CDR3 length: 15 amino acids. TCRdb's table, derived via immunoSEQ multiplex PCR, lists solely in-frame clones and lacks some. The table lists a few thousand clones, around a third of them singletons. Study results and limitations: Response in arm A was associated with pretreatment TIL clonality.

About this clone: The antigen is unknown.

The sample's treatment: randomized to nivolumab then ipilimumab (arm A) or the reverse (arm B). The receptor comes from a human donor with melanoma. The input for sequencing was tumor tissue (inferred from file names), taken from a patient given nivolumab and ipilimumab in sequence. The chain employs TRBV19 and TRBJ2-2; 10 bases align to TRBD2. The CDR3 region is CATGEREGLPGELFF. The CDR3 DNA is TGTGCCACCGGGGAGCGGGAGGGCCTACCCGGGGAGCTGTTTTTT.